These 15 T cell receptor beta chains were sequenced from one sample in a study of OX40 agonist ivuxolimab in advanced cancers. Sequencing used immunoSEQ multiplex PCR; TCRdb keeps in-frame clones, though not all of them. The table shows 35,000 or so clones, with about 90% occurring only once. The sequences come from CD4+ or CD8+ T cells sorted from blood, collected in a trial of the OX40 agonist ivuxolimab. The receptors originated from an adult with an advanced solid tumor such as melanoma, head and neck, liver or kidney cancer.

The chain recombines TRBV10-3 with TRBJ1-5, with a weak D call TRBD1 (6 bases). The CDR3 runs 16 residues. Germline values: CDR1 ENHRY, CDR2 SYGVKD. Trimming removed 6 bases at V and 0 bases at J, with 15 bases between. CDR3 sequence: CAISPGQIDSNQPQHF. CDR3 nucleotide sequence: TGTGCCATCAGCCCAGGACAGATCGATAGCAATCAGCCCCAGCATTTT.

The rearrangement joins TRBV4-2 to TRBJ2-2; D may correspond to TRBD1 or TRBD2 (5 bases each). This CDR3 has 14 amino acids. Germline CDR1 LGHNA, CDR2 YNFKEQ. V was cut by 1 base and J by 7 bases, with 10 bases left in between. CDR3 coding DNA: TGTGCCAGCAGCCAAGGAGGGGCCGGCGGGGAGCTGTTTTTT. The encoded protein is CASSQGGAGGELFF.

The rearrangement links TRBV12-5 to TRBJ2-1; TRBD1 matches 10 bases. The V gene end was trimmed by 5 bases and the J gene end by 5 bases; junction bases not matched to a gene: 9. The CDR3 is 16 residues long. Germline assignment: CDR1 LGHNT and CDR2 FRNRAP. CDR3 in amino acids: CASGLPGTGAHNEQFF. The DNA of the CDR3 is TGTGCTAGTGGTCTTCCCGGGACAGGGGCGCACAATGAGCAGTTCTTC.

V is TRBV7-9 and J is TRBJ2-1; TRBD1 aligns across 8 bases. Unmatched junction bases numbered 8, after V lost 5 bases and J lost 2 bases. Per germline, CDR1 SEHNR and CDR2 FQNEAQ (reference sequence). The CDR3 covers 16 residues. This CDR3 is CASSPRTGRTYNEQFF. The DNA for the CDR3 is TGTGCCAGCAGCCCTAGGACAGGGCGTACCTACAATGAGCAGTTCTTC.

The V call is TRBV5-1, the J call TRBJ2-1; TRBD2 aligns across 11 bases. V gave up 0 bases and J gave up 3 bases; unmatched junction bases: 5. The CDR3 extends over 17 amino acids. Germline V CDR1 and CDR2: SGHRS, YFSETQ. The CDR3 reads CASSLGPSGGHYNEQFF. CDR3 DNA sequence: TGCGCCAGCAGCTTGGGGCCTAGCGGGGGGCACTACAATGAGCAGTTCTTC.

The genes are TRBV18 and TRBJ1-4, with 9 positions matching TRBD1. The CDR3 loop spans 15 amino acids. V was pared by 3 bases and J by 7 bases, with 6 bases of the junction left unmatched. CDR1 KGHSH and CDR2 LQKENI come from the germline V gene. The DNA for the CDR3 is TGTGCCAGCTCACCGCGGACAGGGGAAGTTGAAAAACTGTTTTTT. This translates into CASSPRTGEVEKLFF.

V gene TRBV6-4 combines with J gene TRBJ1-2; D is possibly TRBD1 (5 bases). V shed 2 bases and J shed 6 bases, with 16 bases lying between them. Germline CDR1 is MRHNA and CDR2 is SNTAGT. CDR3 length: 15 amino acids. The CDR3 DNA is TGTGCCAGCAGTGACGTCCCCGGGGCCACGAATGGCTACACCTTC. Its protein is CASSDVPGATNGYTF.

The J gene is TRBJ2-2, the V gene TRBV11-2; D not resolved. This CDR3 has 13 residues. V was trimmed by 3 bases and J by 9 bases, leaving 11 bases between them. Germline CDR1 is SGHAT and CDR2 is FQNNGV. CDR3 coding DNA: TGTGCCAGCAGCTTGGATTCAGCCCGGGAGCTGTTTTTT. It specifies CASSLDSARELFF.

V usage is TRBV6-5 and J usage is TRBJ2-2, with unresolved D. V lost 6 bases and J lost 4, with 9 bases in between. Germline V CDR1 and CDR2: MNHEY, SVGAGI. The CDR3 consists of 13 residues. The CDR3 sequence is CASSRTPTGELFF. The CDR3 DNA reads TGTGCCAGCAGCAGAACACCCACCGGGGAGCTGTTTTTT.

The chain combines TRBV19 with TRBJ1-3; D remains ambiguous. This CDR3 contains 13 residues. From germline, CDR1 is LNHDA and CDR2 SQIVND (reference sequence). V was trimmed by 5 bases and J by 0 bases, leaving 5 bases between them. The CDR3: CASSLSSGNTIYF. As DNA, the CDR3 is TGTGCCAGTAGTCTGAGCTCTGGAAACACCATATATTTT. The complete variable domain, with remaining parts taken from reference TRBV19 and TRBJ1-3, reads DGGITQSPKYLFRKEGQNVTLSCEQNLNHDAMYWYRQDPGQGLRLIYYSQIVNDFQKGDIAEGYSVSREKKESFPLTVTSAQKNPTAFYLCASSLSSGNTIYFGEGSWLTVV.

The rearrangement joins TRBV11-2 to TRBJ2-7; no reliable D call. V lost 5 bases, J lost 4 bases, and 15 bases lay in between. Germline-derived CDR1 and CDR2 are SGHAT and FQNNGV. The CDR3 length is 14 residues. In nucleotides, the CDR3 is TGTGCCAGCAGCGTCGACGGTCCTGAATACGAGCAGTACTTC. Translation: CASSVDGPEYEQYF.

In DNA, the CDR3 is TGTGCCAGCAGGAAGCTTCCAGATACGCAGTATTTT. Translated, it gives CASRKLPDTQYF. The chain carries TRBV7-8 and TRBJ2-3; no firm D call. Trimming took off 6 bases at V and 4 bases at J, with 8 bases between the two ends. Looked up from germline, CDR1 is SGHVS and CDR2 is FQNEAQ. CDR3 length equals 12 residues.

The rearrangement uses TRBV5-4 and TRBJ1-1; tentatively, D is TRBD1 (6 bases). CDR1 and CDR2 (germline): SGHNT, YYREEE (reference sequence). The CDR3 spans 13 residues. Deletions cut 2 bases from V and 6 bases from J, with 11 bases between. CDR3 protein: CASSFTGIAEAFF. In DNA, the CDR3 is TGTGCCAGCAGCTTTACAGGGATCGCTGAAGCTTTCTTT.

In nucleotides, the CDR3 is TGTGCCAGCAGCTTCCGTGGCTACGAGCAGTACTTC. Translating gives CASSFRGYEQYF. The V gene is TRBV5-8, the J gene TRBJ2-7; D remains ambiguous. Looked up from germline, CDR1 is SGHTS and CDR2 is YDEGEE. V was trimmed by 2 bases and J by 3 bases, leaving 6 bases between them. The length of the CDR3 is 12 residues.

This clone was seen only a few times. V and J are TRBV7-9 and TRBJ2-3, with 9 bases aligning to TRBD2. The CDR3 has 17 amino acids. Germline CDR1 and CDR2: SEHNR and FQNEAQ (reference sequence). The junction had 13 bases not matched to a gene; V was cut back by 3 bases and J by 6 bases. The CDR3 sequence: CASSFPAASGEGDTQYF. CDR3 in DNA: TGTGCCAGCAGCTTCCCCGCGGCTAGCGGGGAGGGTGATACGCAGTATTTT.